These 6 T cell receptor beta chains share one sample of origin, sequenced in a study of PD-L1 blockade in urothelial cancer. This sample's time point: peripheral blood 6 weeks after treatment start. Libraries were prepared by immunoSEQ multiplex PCR; TCRdb keeps only in-frame clonotypes and omits some of them. Of some 48,000 clones listed, 70% to 90% are singletons. The input for sequencing was PBMCs, taken around atezolizumab (anti-PD-L1) treatment. These receptors all stem from a man in his 70s with urothelial cancer.

V gene TRBV30 combines with J gene TRBJ2-3; perhaps TRBD2 as D (5 bases). The CDR3 is made up of 13 amino acids. V lost 4 bases and J lost 2, with 10 bases in between. Germline CDR1 reads GTSNPN; CDR2 reads SVGIG (reference sequence). CDR3 in amino acids: CAWILGDTDTQYF. As DNA, the CDR3 is TGTGCCTGGATTCTGGGAGACACAGATACGCAGTATTTT.

The table lists this clone with a count of one. Other DNA sequences in this specimen translate into the identical CDR3. The CDR3 is CASSLRQGYTGELFF. CDR3 sequence (DNA): TGTGCCAGCAGCCTCAGACAGGGCTACACCGGGGAGCTGTTTTTT. The chain carries TRBV11-2 and TRBJ2-2; 7 nucleotides match TRBD1. The CDR3 is 15 residues long. The V gene end was trimmed by 5 bases and the J gene end by 3 bases; junction bases not matched to a gene: 6. Germline V lookup: CDR1 SGHAT, CDR2 FQNNGV.

The rearrangement links TRBV5-6 to TRBJ2-5; TRBD2 is a possible D gene (5 bases). V was cut by 1 base and J by 2 bases, with 9 bases left in between. Germline lookup yields CDR1 SGHDT and CDR2 YYEEEE. The CDR3 has 14 amino acids. The CDR3 DNA follows: TGTGCCAGCAGCTTGACGCCGGGACAAGAGACCCAGTACTTC. The encoded protein is CASSLTPGQETQYF.

This clone showed up just once. The chain joins TRBV7-9 to TRBJ1-3; 7 bases are a match to TRBD1. The CDR3 runs 15 residues. V lost 6 bases and J lost 0; bases outside the gene matches: 5. Germline CDR1 SEHNR, CDR2 FQNEAQ (reference sequence). The CDR3 is CASSFGTVSGNTIYF. The CDR3 nucleotides read TGTGCCAGCAGTTTTGGGACAGTCTCTGGAAACACCATATATTTT.

The sample holds a few counts of this clone. The chain links TRBV27 to TRBJ2-7; 9 bases fit TRBD1. Looked up from germline, CDR1 is MNHEY and CDR2 is SMNVEV (reference sequence). CDR3 length equals 13 residues. The junction had 5 bases not matched to a gene; V was cut back by 8 bases and J by 3 bases. The CDR3 loop is CASGGQGYYEQYF. For the CDR3, the DNA is TGTGCCAGCGGGGGACAGGGATACTACGAGCAGTACTTC.

The chain carries TRBV27 and TRBJ1-2, with 12 bases lining up with TRBD1. The CDR3 has 15 residues. V shed 2 bases, J shed 8 bases, and the junction held 6 bases outside the gene matches. Germline V CDR1 and CDR2: MNHEY, SMNVEV (reference sequence). The CDR3 bases are TGTGCCAGCAGTTTACAGGGACAGGGGGCGCGGGGCTACACCTTC. Encoded protein: CASSLQGQGARGYTF.